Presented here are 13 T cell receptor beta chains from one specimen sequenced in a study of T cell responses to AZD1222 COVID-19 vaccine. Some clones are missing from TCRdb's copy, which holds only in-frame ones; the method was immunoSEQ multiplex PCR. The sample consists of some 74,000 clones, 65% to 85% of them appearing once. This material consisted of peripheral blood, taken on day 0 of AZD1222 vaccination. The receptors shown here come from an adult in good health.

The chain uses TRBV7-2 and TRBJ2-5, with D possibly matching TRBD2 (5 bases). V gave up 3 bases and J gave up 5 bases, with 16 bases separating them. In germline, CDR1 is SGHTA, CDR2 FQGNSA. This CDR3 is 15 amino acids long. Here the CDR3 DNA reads TGTGCCAGCAGCTTGGCGACATTCGGCGGGGAGACCCAGTACTTC. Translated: CASSLATFGGETQYF.

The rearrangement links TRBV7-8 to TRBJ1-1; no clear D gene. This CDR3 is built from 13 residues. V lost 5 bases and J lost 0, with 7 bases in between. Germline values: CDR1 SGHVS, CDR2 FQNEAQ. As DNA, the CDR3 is TGTGCCAGCAGCCCAGCTATGAACACTGAAGCTTTCTTT. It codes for CASSPAMNTEAFF. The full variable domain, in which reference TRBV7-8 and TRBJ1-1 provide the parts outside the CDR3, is GAGVSQSPRYKVAKRGQDVALRCDPISGHVSLFWYQQALGQGPEFLTYFQNEAQLDKSGLPSDRFFAERPEGSVSTLKIQRTQQEDSAVYLCASSPAMNTEAFFGQGTRLTVV.

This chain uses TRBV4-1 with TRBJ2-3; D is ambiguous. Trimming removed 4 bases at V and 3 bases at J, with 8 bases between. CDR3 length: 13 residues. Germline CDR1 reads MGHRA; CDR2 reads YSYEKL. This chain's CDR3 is CASSRSGTDTQYF. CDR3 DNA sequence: TGCGCCAGCAGCCGATCTGGAACAGATACGCAGTATTTT.

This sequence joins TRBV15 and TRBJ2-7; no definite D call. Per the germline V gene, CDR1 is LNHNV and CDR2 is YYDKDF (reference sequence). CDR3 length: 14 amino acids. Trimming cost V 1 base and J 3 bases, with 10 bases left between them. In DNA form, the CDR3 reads TGTGCCACCAGCAGAGTCAGAGGCGACTACGAGCAGTACTTC. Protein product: CATSRVRGDYEQYF.

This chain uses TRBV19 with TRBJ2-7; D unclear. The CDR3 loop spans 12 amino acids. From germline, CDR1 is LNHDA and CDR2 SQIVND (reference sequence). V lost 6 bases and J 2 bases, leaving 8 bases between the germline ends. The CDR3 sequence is CASRGITYEQYF. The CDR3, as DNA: TGTGCCAGTAGGGGGATTACCTACGAGCAGTACTTC.

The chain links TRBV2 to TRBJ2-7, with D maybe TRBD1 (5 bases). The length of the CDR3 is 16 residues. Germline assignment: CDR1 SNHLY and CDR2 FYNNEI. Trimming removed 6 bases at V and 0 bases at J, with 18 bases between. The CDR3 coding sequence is TGTGCCAGCAGCCAAAGGCAGGGTTTTAGCTCCTACGAGCAGTACTTC. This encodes CASSQRQGFSSYEQYF.

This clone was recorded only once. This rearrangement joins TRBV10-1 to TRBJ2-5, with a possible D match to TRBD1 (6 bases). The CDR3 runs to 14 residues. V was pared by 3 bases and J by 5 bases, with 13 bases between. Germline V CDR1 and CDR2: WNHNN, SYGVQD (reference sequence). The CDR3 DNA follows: TGCGCCAGCAGTGATGCGTCAGGGGAGGAGACCCAGTACTTC. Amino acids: CASSDASGEETQYF.

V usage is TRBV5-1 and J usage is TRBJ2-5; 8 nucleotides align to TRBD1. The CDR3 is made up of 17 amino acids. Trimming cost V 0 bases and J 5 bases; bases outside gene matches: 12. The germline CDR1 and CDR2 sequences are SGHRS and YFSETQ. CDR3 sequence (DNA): TGCGCCAGCAGCTTGGCAGGGGGCCCACTTTCTTGGGAGACCCAGTACTTC. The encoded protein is CASSLAGGPLSWETQYF.

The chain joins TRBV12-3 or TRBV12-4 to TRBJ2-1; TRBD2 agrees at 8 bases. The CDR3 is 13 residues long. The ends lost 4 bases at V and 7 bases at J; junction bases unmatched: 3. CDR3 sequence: CASSSGGGNEQFF. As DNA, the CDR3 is TGTGCCAGCAGTTCGGGCGGGGGGAATGAGCAGTTCTTC.

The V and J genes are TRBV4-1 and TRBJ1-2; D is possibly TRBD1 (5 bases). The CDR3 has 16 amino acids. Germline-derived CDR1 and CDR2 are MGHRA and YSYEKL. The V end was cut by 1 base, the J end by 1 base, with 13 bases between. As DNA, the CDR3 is TGCGCCAGCAGCCAAGGGGGCGGGGGGTATAACTATGGCTACACCTTC. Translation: CASSQGGGGYNYGYTF.

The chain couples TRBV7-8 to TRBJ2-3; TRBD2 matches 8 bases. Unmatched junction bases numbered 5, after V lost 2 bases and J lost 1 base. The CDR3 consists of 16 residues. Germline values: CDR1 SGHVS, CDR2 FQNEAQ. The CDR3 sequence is CASSLLQLAGTDTQYF. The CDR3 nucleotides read TGTGCCAGCAGCTTACTGCAACTAGCGGGCACAGATACGCAGTATTTT. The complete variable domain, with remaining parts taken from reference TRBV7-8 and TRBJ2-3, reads GAGVSQSPRYKVAKRGQDVALRCDPISGHVSLFWYQQALGQGPEFLTYFQNEAQLDKSGLPSDRFFAERPEGSVSTLKIQRTQQEDSAVYLCASSLLQLAGTDTQYFGPGTRLTVL.

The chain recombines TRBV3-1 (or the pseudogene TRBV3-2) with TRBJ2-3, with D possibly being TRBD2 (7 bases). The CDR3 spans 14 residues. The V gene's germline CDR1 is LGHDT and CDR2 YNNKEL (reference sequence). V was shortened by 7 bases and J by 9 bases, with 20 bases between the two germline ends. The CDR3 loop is CASTLGGRGETQYF. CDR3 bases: TGTGCCAGCACCCTTGGGGGCCGGGGGGAGACGCAGTATTTT.

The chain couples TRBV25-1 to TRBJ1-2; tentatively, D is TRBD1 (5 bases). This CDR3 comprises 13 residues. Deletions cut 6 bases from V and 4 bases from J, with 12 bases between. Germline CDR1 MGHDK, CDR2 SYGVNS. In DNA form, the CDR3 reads TGTGCCAGCAGCCGGGACGGTCTCTATGGCTACACCTTC. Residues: CASSRDGLYGYTF.